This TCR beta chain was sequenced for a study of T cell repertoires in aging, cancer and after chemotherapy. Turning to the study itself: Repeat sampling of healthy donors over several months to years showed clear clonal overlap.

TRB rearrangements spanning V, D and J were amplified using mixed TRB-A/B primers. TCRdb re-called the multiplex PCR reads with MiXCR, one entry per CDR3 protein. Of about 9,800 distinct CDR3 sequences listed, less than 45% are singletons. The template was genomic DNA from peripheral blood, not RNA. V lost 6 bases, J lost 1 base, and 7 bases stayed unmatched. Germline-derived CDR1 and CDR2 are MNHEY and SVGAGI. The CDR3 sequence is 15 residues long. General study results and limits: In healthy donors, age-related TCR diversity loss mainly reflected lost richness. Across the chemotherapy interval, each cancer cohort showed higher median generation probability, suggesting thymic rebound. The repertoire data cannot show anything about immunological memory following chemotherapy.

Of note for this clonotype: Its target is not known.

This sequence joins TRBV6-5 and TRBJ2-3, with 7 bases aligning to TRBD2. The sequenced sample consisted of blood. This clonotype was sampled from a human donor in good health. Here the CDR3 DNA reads TGTGCCAGCAGACCTGCGGGAGTGGGCACAGATACGCAGTATTTT. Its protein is CASRPAGVGTDTQYF.